These 28 T cell receptor beta chains were all obtained from the same sample, sequenced in a study of T cells in women clearing cervical HPV infection. Sequencing used immunoSEQ multiplex PCR; TCRdb keeps in-frame clones, though not all of them. This sample's table reports 30,000 or so clones. Sequencing was performed on blood buffy coat. All receptors come from a woman aged 18 to 75 with a cervical HPV16 infection that either progressed to CIN3+ or cleared (not recorded which).

Comment on this clone: The CDR3 extends 3 residues past the end of the read, so its final part is completed from the germline J gene. This sequence joins TRBV7-2 and TRBJ2-7; TRBD1 matches 8 bases. V lost 3 bases and J lost 6; bases outside the gene matches: 7. The CDR3 loop spans 14 amino acids. CDR1 is SGHTA and CDR2 is FQGNSA in the germline V gene. CDR3 bases read: TGTGCCAGCAGCTTTACCCCGGACAGGGCCGAG. Its protein product is CASSFTPDRAE. The entire CDR3 protein reads CASSFTPDRAEQYF.

Worth noting for this clone: The read terminates 3 residues ahead of where the CDR3 ends, so the germline J gene completes it. The chain is built from TRBV6-1 and TRBJ1-2, with D possibly matching TRBD1 (5 bases). Germline lookup yields CDR1 MNHNS and CDR2 SASEGT. This CDR3 region has 14 residues. Trimming removed 4 bases at V and 1 base at J, with 10 bases between. The DNA read from the CDR3 is TGTGCCAGCAGTGTCGACAGACTTAACTATGGC. It yields the protein CASSVDRLNYG. The CDR3 reads in full as CASSVDRLNYGYTF.

Turning to this clone: The sequence runs out 3 residues before the end of the CDR3; the remainder is reconstructed from the germline J gene. This chain links TRBV10-1 with TRBJ2-3; weak D call: TRBD1 (6 bases). Deletions cut 6 bases from V and 1 base from J, with 17 bases between. Germline V gives CDR1 WNHNN, CDR2 SYGVQD (reference sequence). This CDR3 contains 16 residues. The part of the CDR3 DNA that was read is TGCGCCAGCAGCGCCCGGAGAGGGGGAGGCACAGATACG. Translated, it gives CASSARRGGGTDT. The CDR3 as a whole reads CASSARRGGGTDTQYF.

As to this clone: Read sequence stops 3 residues before the CDR3 end, and the germline J gene provides the missing end. V gene TRBV5-1 combines with J gene TRBJ2-5; 7 nucleotides align to TRBD1. V dropped 2 bases and J dropped 5; count of bases not matched to a gene: 9. The CDR3 is 15 residues long. Germline V gene sequence: CDR1 SGHRS, CDR2 YFSETQ. The sequenced CDR3 bases are TGCGCCAGCAGCTTACTCCAGGGGGTGGGGGAGACC. It is translated as CASSLLQGVGET. The complete CDR3 sequence is CASSLLQGVGETQYF. The full variable domain, completed using reference TRBV5-1 and TRBJ2-5, is KAGVTQTPRYLIKTRGQQVTLSCSPISGHRSVSWYQQTPGQGLQFLFEYFSETQRNKGNFPGRFSGRQFSNSRSEMNVSTLELGDSALYLCASSLLQGVGETQYFGPGTRLLVL.

As regards this clone: The sequence runs out 3 residues before the end of the CDR3; the remainder is reconstructed from the germline J gene. V and J are TRBV11-3 and TRBJ2-7; TRBD2 matches 12 bases. Germline V lookup: CDR1 SGHNT, CDR2 YENEEA. V shed 5 bases, J shed 4 bases, and the junction held 3 bases outside the gene matches. The CDR3 extends over 14 amino acids. The sequenced CDR3 bases are TGTGCCAGCAGCATGACTAGCGGGAGTTACGAG. Its translation: CASSMTSGSYE. The CDR3 reads in full as CASSMTSGSYEQYF.

For this clone: The sequenced fragment ends 3 residues before the CDR3 boundary, so the rest is inferred from the germline J gene. This chain joins TRBV28 and TRBJ1-5; no clear D. CDR3 length: 15 residues. The germline CDR1 and CDR2 sequences are MDHEN and SYDVKM. The ends were cut back, 2 bases at V and 4 bases at J, with 12 bases in the middle. The CDR3 DNA, read in part, is TGTGCCAGCAGTTTAGGTCACGGCGGGAATCAGCCC. Encoded protein: CASSLGHGGNQP. The CDR3, in full, reads CASSLGHGGNQPQHF.

In regard to this clone: The read gets to within 3 residues of the CDR3 end, and the germline J gene fills in the rest. The same CDR3 arises from other DNA sequences in this sample as well. This chain uses TRBV7-8 with TRBJ2-3; D gene ambiguous. The CDR3 is 13 residues long. The ends were cut back, 0 bases at V and 5 bases at J, with 6 bases in the middle. The germline CDR1 and CDR2 sequences are SGHVS and FQNEAQ. The CDR3 DNA, read in part, is TGTGCCAGCAGCTTAGCGCGCGGAGATACG. Protein sequence: CASSLARGDT. The CDR3 in full is CASSLARGDTQYF.

Note on this clone: The CDR3 end is not reached by the read, which stops 3 residues before it; the germline J gene fills it in. The chain has TRBV19 and TRBJ2-2; TRBD2 is a possible D gene (6 bases). V was cut by 6 bases and J by 9 bases, with 26 bases left in between. Germline values: CDR1 LNHDA, CDR2 SQIVND (reference sequence). This CDR3 has 17 residues. The DNA read from the CDR3 is TGTGCCAGTAGCAGACTTCCGTGGGACTTCACGTACAGGGAG. It encodes CASSRLPWDFTYRE. The full CDR3 protein reads CASSRLPWDFTYRELFF. Using reference TRBV19 and TRBJ2-2 for the parts outside the CDR3, the full variable domain is DGGITQSPKYLFRKEGQNVTLSCEQNLNHDAMYWYRQDPGQGLRLIYYSQIVNDFQKGDIAEGYSVSREKKESFPLTVTSAQKNPTAFYLCASSRLPWDFTYRELFFGEGSRLTVL.

For this clone: The read falls 3 residues short of the CDR3 end, and the missing part is taken from the germline J gene. The chain combines TRBV12-3 or TRBV12-4 with TRBJ2-5; 7 positions match TRBD1. The V and J ends lost 7 bases and 3 bases, in that order; junction bases with no gene match: 5. The length of the CDR3 is 13 residues. CDR3 sequence: CASTPGQKETQYF. CDR3 DNA, as far as it was read: TGTGCCAGCACTCCGGGACAGAAAGAGACC.

Details on this clone: The sequenced fragment ends 3 residues before the CDR3 boundary, so the rest is inferred from the germline J gene. This rearrangement joins TRBV5-1 to TRBJ2-2; 8 bases line up with TRBD2. The CDR3 spans 15 residues. V gave up 0 bases and J gave up 4 bases; unmatched junction bases: 2. Germline V CDR1 and CDR2: SGHRS, YFSETQ. The CDR3 loop reads CASSLERESTGELFF. Partial CDR3 DNA: TGCGCCAGCAGCTTGGAGCGGGAGAGCACCGGGGAG.

About this clone: The read is 3 residues too short to cover the CDR3 end, so that end is filled in from the germline J gene. This chain joins TRBV5-1 and TRBJ2-2, with TRBD1 matching over 10 bases. CDR3 size: 17 residues. Germline V gene data show CDR1 as SGHRS and CDR2 as YFSETQ. The CDR3: CASSFGDRGLSGTPLFF. Partial CDR3 DNA: TGCGCCAGCAGCTTCGGTGACAGGGGGCTTTCTGGGACACCG. Full variable domain (missing parts from reference TRBV5-1 and TRBJ2-2): KAGVTQTPRYLIKTRGQQVTLSCSPISGHRSVSWYQQTPGQGLQFLFEYFSETQRNKGNFPGRFSGRQFSNSRSEMNVSTLELGDSALYLCASSFGDRGLSGTPLFFGEGSRLTVL.

Note on this clone: The CDR3 end lies 3 residues beyond the end of the read and is filled in from the germline J gene. J is TRBJ1-4 and V is TRBV12-5, with D tentatively TRBD1 (5 bases). Per germline, CDR1 LGHNT and CDR2 FRNRAP. Trimming shortened V by 11 bases and J by 8 bases, and 18 bases separated the two germline ends. The length of the CDR3 is 13 residues. The covered CDR3 bases are TGTGCTTGGAGGGAGGGGATGAGCGAAAAA. Its protein product is CAWREGMSEK. From start to end, the CDR3 is CAWREGMSEKLFF.

A remark on this clone: The read stops 3 residues short of the end of the CDR3; the missing end is completed from the germline J gene. The chain carries TRBV18 and TRBJ1-2, with a weak D call TRBD1 (5 bases). Germline V CDR1 and CDR2: KGHSH, LQKENI. This CDR3 has 16 residues. The sequenced CDR3 bases are TGTGCCAGCTCACCACCCCGTGGGAGGGGCGCCTACGAC. This encodes CASSPPRGRGAYD. The entire CDR3 protein is CASSPPRGRGAYDYTF.

In regard to this clone: The CDR3 extends 3 residues past the end of the read, so its final part is completed from the germline J gene. The chain employs TRBV12-3 or TRBV12-4 and TRBJ2-3; D perhaps matches TRBD2 (6 bases). V gave up 1 base and J gave up 7 bases, with 12 bases separating them. CDR3 length: 14 residues. CDR3 region: CASSLEPGRNTQYF. The CDR3 DNA, read in part, is TGTGCCAGCAGTTTAGAGCCAGGGAGGAATACG.

On this clone: The read halts 3 residues ahead of the CDR3 end, with the missing end drawn from the germline J gene. The rearrangement joins TRBV11-2 to TRBJ2-7; 9 nucleotides match TRBD1. Germline V gene data show CDR1 as SGHAT and CDR2 as FQNNGV. Trimming took 5 bases from V and 3 from J; bases not matched to a gene: 8. The CDR3 spans 15 residues. CDR3 loop: CASSAPGQGDYEQYF. The covered CDR3 bases are TGTGCCAGCAGCGCACCGGGACAGGGAGACTACGAG.

About this clone: The read terminates 3 residues ahead of where the CDR3 ends, so the germline J gene completes it. J is TRBJ1-5 and V is TRBV18; 7 nucleotides agree with TRBD1. Germline V gene lookup returns CDR1 KGHSH and CDR2 LQKENI. V lost 6 bases and J lost 5; bases outside the gene matches: 10. The CDR3 has 15 amino acids. This chain's CDR3 is CASSMGQPPYQPQHF. The CDR3 bases that were read are TGTGCCAGCTCTATGGGACAGCCTCCTTATCAGCCC.

About this clone itself: The read ends 3 residues before the CDR3 terminus; that terminus is restored from the germline J gene. The chain couples TRBV7-2 to TRBJ2-7; TRBD2 is a possible D gene (6 bases). The CDR3 extends over 15 amino acids. Germline-derived CDR1 and CDR2 are SGHTA and FQGNSA. Trimming left V 0 bases short and J 5 bases short, with 14 bases between. The DNA read from the CDR3 is TGTGCCAGCAGCTTAGCGCTAACTAGCAGCCACGAG. It translates to CASSLALTSSHE. The entire CDR3 protein is CASSLALTSSHEQYF.

Remarks on this clone: The CDR3 end falls 3 residues outside the read, so it is completed with the germline J gene. The rearrangement uses TRBV20-1 and TRBJ2-3; 8 bases are a match to TRBD2. V gave up 3 bases and J gave up 4 bases; unmatched junction bases: 9. Germline V gives CDR1 DFQATT, CDR2 SNEGSKA (reference sequence). The CDR3 length is 15 residues. The covered CDR3 bases are TGCAGTGCTAGCTCCTGGCGGGAGGTCTCAGATACG. Protein product: CSASSWREVSDT. The whole CDR3 region reads CSASSWREVSDTQYF.

About this clone itself: The read finishes 3 residues shy of the CDR3 end, and the germline J gene is used to complete it. The chain carries TRBV2 and TRBJ2-3; D remains unclear. CDR1 and CDR2 (germline): SNHLY, FYNNEI. The CDR3 runs to 14 residues. CDR3 bases read: TGTGCCAGCAGCGAGAACAGCTACCAAGAGACG. Protein: CASSENSYQET. The full-length CDR3 reads as CASSENSYQETQYF.

A remark on this clone: The read gets to within 3 residues of the CDR3 end, and the germline J gene fills in the rest. V gene TRBV19 combines with J gene TRBJ2-3; D gene unclear. Germline V gene lookup returns CDR1 LNHDA and CDR2 SQIVND (reference sequence). The CDR3 consists of 16 residues. The CDR3 DNA, read in part, is TGTGCCAGTAGTATAGAGTCGGTCTATAGCAATCAGCCG. It encodes CASSIESVYSNQP. The CDR3 in its entirety is CASSIESVYSNQPQYF.

The CDR3 loop reads CASRGTSPGTGELFF. The sequenced part of the CDR3 DNA is TGTGCCAGCAGAGGGACTAGTCCAGGAACCGGGGAG. V usage is TRBV2 and J usage is TRBJ2-2; TRBD2 aligns across 8 bases. The CDR3 end lies 3 residues beyond the end of the read and is filled in from the germline J gene. The junction had 8 bases not matched to a gene; V was cut back by 6 bases and J by 5 bases. This CDR3 has 15 amino acids. The germline gives CDR1 SNHLY, CDR2 FYNNEI. The entire variable domain, with the rest obtained from reference TRBV2 and TRBJ2-2, is as follows: EPEVTQTPSHQVTQMGQEVILRCVPISNHLYFYWYRQILGQKVEFLVSFYNNEISEKSEIFDDQFSVERPDGSNFTLKIRSTKLEDSAMYFCASRGTSPGTGELFFGEGSRLTVL.

As regards this clone: A read error may produce the germline difference seen at one junction end. Other DNA sequences in this specimen translate into the identical CDR3. This CDR3 is CASSISLAGGFHEQFF. The CDR3 bases that were read are TGTGCCAGCAGTATATCACTAGCGGGAGGGTTTCATGAG. V and J are TRBV19 and TRBJ2-1; 13 bases are a match to TRBD2. The read ends 3 residues before the CDR3 terminus; that terminus is restored from the germline J gene. The germline V gene has CDR1 LNHDA and CDR2 SQIVND (reference sequence). The CDR3 runs 16 residues.

A word on this clone: The read stops 3 residues short of the end of the CDR3; the missing end is completed from the germline J gene. The chain has TRBV5-1 and TRBJ1-1, with 8 nucleotides matching TRBD1. J gave up 7 bases and V 3 bases, and 5 bases lay outside the gene matches. Germline V gene sequence: CDR1 SGHRS, CDR2 YFSETQ. The CDR3 consists of 13 residues. CDR3 residues: CASSSGTGIEAFF. The part of the CDR3 DNA that was read is TGCGCCAGCAGCTCCGGGACAGGTATTGAA. The whole variable domain, remainder taken from reference TRBV5-1 and TRBJ1-1, is KAGVTQTPRYLIKTRGQQVTLSCSPISGHRSVSWYQQTPGQGLQFLFEYFSETQRNKGNFPGRFSGRQFSNSRSEMNVSTLELGDSALYLCASSSGTGIEAFFGQGTRLTVV.

As concerns this clone: The read gets to within 3 residues of the CDR3 end, and the germline J gene fills in the rest. The chain employs TRBV6-2 or TRBV6-3 and TRBJ1-6, with 10 bases that match TRBD1. With 0 bases clipped from V and 10 bases from J, the junction kept 3 bases outside the gene matches. This CDR3 has 15 amino acids. Germline V lookup: CDR1 MNHEY, CDR2 SVGEGT. The covered CDR3 bases are TGTGCCAGCAGTTACTCGCAGGGACAGGGGTCACCC. The encoded protein is CASSYSQGQGSP. The full CDR3 protein reads CASSYSQGQGSPLHF.

A remark on this clone: The CDR3 goes on 3 residues after the read ends, and that part is filled in from the germline J gene. The rearrangement uses TRBV20-1 and TRBJ2-7; weak D call: TRBD2 (5 bases). V lost 3 bases and J lost 6, with 15 bases in between. This CDR3 contains 13 residues. CDR1 and CDR2 (germline): DFQATT, SNEGSKA (reference sequence). CDR3 DNA (partial): TGCAGTGCTAGTCGGCTAGTTGGAGGCGAG. Its protein is CSASRLVGGE. The CDR3 in its entirety is CSASRLVGGEQYF.

Notes on this clone: The CDR3 end falls 3 residues outside the read, so it is completed with the germline J gene. The chain combines TRBV29-1 with TRBJ2-1; D remains ambiguous. Germline loops: CDR1 SQVTM, CDR2 ANQGSEA. V lost 3 bases and J lost 1, with 7 bases in between. This CDR3 contains 13 residues. CDR3 in amino acids: CSVEKGSYNEQFF. The covered CDR3 bases are TGCAGCGTTGAGAAAGGGTCCTACAATGAG.

Concerning this clone itself: The CDR3 end falls 3 residues outside the read, so it is completed with the germline J gene. This chain uses TRBV7-9 with TRBJ2-1, with D possibly TRBD2 on 5 matching bases. CDR1 SEHNR and CDR2 FQNEAQ come from the germline V gene (reference sequence). Trimming took 5 bases from V and 0 from J, leaving 11 bases between them. The CDR3 consists of 15 residues. CDR3 amino acids: CASSATRPSYNEQFF. Incomplete CDR3 DNA: TGTGCCAGCAGCGCTACTAGACCCTCCTACAATGAG.

As for this clone: The read ends 3 residues early relative to the CDR3; the germline J gene fills the gap. The V gene is TRBV7-3, the J gene TRBJ1-4; D may be TRBD1 (6 bases). The CDR3 sequence is 15 residues long. Germline-derived CDR1 and CDR2 are SGHTA and FQGTGA. CDR3: CASSLGTGTSSPLFF. CDR3 bases read: TGTGCCAGCAGCTTAGGAACAGGGACCAGTTCACCA.